This T cell receptor beta chain was profiled in a study of shared clonotypes between healthy human individuals (dated by TCRdb to 2018 to 2021). Broadly, across the study: The cohort included three men and a couple of women between 18 and 49 years of age. To increase sequencing depth and limit assay-specific biases, different laboratories used diverse techniques to prepare libraries and sequence TCR repertoires. For each donor, CD4 naive and CD4 memory were each given three plates, CD8 naive was given two plates, and CD8 memory was given one plate. To estimate repertoire size and how much clonotypes are shared between individuals, the study performed deep sequencing of blood TCR repertoires from roughly five healthy adults. Between about 0.94 and 10 billion PBMCs per donor were obtained by leukapheresis.

CD8 naive samples were obtained by positive selection for CCR7 among CD45RO-negative cells, yielding a CD45RA+CCR7+ population from which TemRA cells were excluded. The donors were healthy, HIV-negative adults who had no recently reported acute infections or vaccinations. All donors were Caucasian adults living in Nashville, Tennessee, USA. After blood collection by leukapheresis, PBMCs were isolated using Ficoll-Histopaque density gradient centrifugation and then cryopreserved in the vapor phase of liquid nitrogen. Analytical flow cytometry was used to check the purity and quantity of each magnetically sorted T cell population. Genomic DNA was isolated from each sorted fraction and quantified by UV absorbance on a Nanodrop 2000c. The paper's findings and limits, for the study overall: Naive subsets generally had larger estimated clonotype richness than memory subsets did. The small number of donors limited the genetic and exposure-history diversity represented. Based on pairwise subsampling, the degree of clonotype sharing among donors was expected to be affected by sequencing depth. Clonotypes shared by all four sorted-subset donors showed higher generation probabilities than non-shared clonotypes. Approximately 5% of naive CD4, approximately 3.7% of naive CD8, 2.3% of memory CD4, and more than 0.35% of memory CD8 clonotypes were shared across a few donors. Sampling was limited to blood, and TCR repertoires in tissue likely differ from TCR repertoires in blood. Even with the large sequencing depth, rarefaction of the sorted-subset datasets indicated that sequencing was incomplete.

Using the deep immunoSEQ assay, multiplex PCR amplified TCR CDR3 regions from genomic DNA. Genomic DNA extracted from each cell subset was distributed evenly over all wells of several immunoSEQ 96-well plates, and each plate served as one replicate. For sorted subsets, each replicate PCR was loaded with 150 to 250 ng genomic DNA, equivalent to 25,000 to 35,000 T cell genomes. Purified libraries were quantified with a Qubit 3.0 fluorometer, sized on a Bioanalyzer 2100, and re-quantified with the KAPA Library Quantification kit. A separate single-read 150-cycle Illumina NextSeq 550 flow cell was used to sequence each immunoSEQ 96-well plate. The study's own analysis went as follows. Because the immunoSEQ output included only junctional sequences and no quality scores, the filtering could not be the same as the filtering used for full-length reads. To assign V/J genes and CDR3, sequences were annotated using PyIR, a Python wrapper for IgBLAST v1.9, with IMGT germline references. Reads with weak V/J assignments (E-value above 1e-6), missing CDR3, stop codons, out-of-frame junctions, or ambiguous translated residues were removed. V3J clonotypes were defined as sequences sharing the same inferred V gene, J gene, and CDR3 amino acid sequence. To compute the percentage overlap between repertoires, the number of shared unique clonotypes was divided by the size of the smaller repertoire. Repertoire richness was assessed with RTK rarefaction, the Chao1 estimator, and Recon v2.1 estimates of unobserved clonotypes. For all TCRbeta clonotypes obtained by the gDNA method from a handful of donors, generation probabilities were computed with OLGA. Here the immuneACCESS table is served through TCRdb, limited to in-frame sequences with V and J called. Missing clones are a known gap in these copies; in checked studies unresolved V genes cover under half, and the rest lacks a known reason. Clone size and the V and J calls come from that table; the DNA yielded D and trimming. The sample table records under 850,000 clones; 80% to 95% of these occur just once. The ten largest account for 24% of the sample.

Based on the germline V gene, the CDR1 and CDR2 sequences are MNHEY and SVGAGI. Germline trimming: 6 bases from V, 0 bases from J; junction bases outside gene matches: 4. Counted from cysteine to phenylalanine, this CDR3 has 15 amino acids. CDR3 DNA is the only sequence kept; it has 45 bases, read in frame from the first base. For this clone: This receptor's antigen is unknown. It has no much larger one-base neighbor in the sample; base qualities were not kept.

The sequencing sample was made of naive CD8+ T cells sorted from blood. In the paper's terms, the cell subset or site label means: CD45RA+CCR7+. The chain employs TRBV6-5 and TRBJ1-4; a stretch of 7 junction bases matches TRBD1. The sequence came from a man aged 30 to 45 in good health. CDR3 protein: CASSYGQATNEKLFF. In nucleotides, the sequence is TGTGCCAGCAGCTACGGACAGGCAACTAATGAAAAACTGTTTTTT.